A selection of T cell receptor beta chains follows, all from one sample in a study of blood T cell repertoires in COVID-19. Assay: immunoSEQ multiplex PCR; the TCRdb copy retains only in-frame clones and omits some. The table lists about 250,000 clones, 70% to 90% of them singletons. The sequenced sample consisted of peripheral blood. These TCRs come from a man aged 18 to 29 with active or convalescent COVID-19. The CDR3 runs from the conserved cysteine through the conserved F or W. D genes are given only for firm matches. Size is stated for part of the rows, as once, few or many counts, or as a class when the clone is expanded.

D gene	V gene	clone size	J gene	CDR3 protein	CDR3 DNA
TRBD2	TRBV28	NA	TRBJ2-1	CASSAPWGLAGGGEQFF	TGTGCCAGCAGTGCGCCGTGGGGACTAGCGGGAGGGGGGGAGCAGTTCTTC
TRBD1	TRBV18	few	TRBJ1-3	CASSPLQGNSGNTIYF	TGTGCCAGCTCACCCTTACAGGGGAATTCTGGAAACACCATATATTTT
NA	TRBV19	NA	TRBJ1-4	CASSIDVHRNEKLFF	TGTGCCAGTAGTATAGATGTTCACCGGAATGAAAAACTGTTTTTT
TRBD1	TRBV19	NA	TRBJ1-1	CASSPETGSIEAFF	TGTGCCAGTAGTCCGGAGACAGGGTCGATTGAAGCTTTCTTT
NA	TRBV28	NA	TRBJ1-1	CASSLPRTGWNTEAFF	TGTGCCAGCAGTTTACCCCGAACAGGGTGGAACACTGAAGCTTTCTTT
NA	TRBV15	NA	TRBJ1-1	CATSGNTGGGTEAFF	TGTGCCACCAGCGGGAACACAGGCGGCGGCACTGAAGCTTTCTTT
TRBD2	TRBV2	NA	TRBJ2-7	CASSAGLAGPLSYEQYF	TGTGCCAGCAGTGCCGGACTAGCGGGCCCGCTCTCCTACGAGCAGTACTTC
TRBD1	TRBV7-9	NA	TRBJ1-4	CASSPYRGRDEKLFF	TGTGCCAGCAGCCCTTACAGGGGGCGCGATGAAAAACTGTTTTTT
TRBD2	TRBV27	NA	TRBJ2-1	CASSSPGLGSWNEQFF	TGTGCCAGCAGTTCCCCGGGACTAGGATCTTGGAATGAGCAGTTCTTC
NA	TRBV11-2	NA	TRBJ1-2	CASSPGTPYGYTF	TGTGCCAGCAGCCCTGGGACACCCTATGGCTACACCTTC
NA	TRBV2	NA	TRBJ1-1	CASSRQLGVGNTEAFF	TGTGCCAGCAGTCGACAGTTAGGTGTGGGGAACACTGAAGCTTTCTTT
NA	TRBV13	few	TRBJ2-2	CASSSPLLGGNGELFF	TGTGCCAGCAGCTCCCCCCTCCTGGGGGGTAACGGGGAGCTGTTTTTT
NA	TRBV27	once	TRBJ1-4	CASRQSPGEAFEKLFF	TGTGCCAGCAGACAATCCCCCGGGGAGGCTTTTGAAAAACTGTTTTTT
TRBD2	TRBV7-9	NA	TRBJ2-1	CASRFSGRANNEQFF	TGTGCCAGCAGATTTAGCGGGAGGGCGAACAATGAGCAGTTCTTC
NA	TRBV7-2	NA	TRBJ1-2	CASSLAPANYGYTF	TGTGCCAGCAGCTTAGCGCCGGCTAACTATGGCTACACCTTC
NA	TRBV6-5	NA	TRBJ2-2	CASRPQGANTGELFF	TGTGCCAGCAGACCACAGGGCGCGAACACCGGGGAGCTGTTTTTT
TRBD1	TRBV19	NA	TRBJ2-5	CASTPTGSQETQYF	TGTGCCAGTACTCCGACAGGGAGCCAAGAGACCCAGTACTTC
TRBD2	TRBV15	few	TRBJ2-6	CATGPGGSGANVLTF	TGTGCCACCGGGCCGGGGGGCTCTGGGGCCAACGTCCTGACTTTC
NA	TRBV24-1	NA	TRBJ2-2	CATSDSYYRGASTGELFF	TGTGCCACCAGTGATTCTTATTACCGTGGGGCCTCCACCGGGGAGCTGTTTTTT
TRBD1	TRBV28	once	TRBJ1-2	CASSLLGGADYGYTF	TGTGCCAGCAGTTTACTAGGGGGCGCTGACTATGGCTACACCTTC
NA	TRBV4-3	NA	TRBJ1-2	CASSQERGSYGYTF	TGCGCCAGCAGCCAAGAAAGAGGTAGCTATGGCTACACCTTC
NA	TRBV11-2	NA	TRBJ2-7	CASSLRVAESEQYF	TGTGCCAGCAGCTTAAGGGTAGCGGAGAGCGAGCAGTACTTC
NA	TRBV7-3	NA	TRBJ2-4	CASSPGDIRSDIQYF	TGTGCCAGCAGCCCAGGGGATATAAGATCTGACATTCAGTACTTC
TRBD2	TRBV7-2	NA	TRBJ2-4	CASSLAPVGGKLAKNIQYF	TGTGCCAGCAGCTTAGCCCCCGTGGGAGGGAAACTAGCCAAAAACATTCAGTACTTC
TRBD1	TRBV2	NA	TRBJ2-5	CASSELTGGETQYF	TGTGCCAGCAGTGAACTGACAGGGGGAGAGACCCAGTACTTC
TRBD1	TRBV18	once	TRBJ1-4	CASSPQGVGTNEKLFF	TGTGCCAGCTCCCCTCAGGGGGTCGGGACTAATGAAAAACTGTTTTTT
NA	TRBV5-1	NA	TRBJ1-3	CASSLESLHRSGNTIYF	TGCGCCAGCAGCTTGGAAAGCCTTCACCGCTCTGGAAACACCATATATTTT
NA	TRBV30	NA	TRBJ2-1	CAWNLGGASNEQFF	TGTGCCTGGAACTTAGGGGGGGCAAGCAATGAGCAGTTCTTC
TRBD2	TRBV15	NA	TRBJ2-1	CATTPPGLALDEQFF	TGTGCCACTACACCCCCCGGACTAGCGCTCGATGAGCAGTTCTTC
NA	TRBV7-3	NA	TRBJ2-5	CASSKTGSGAQYF	TGTGCCAGCAGCAAAACAGGATCTGGGGCCCAGTACTTC
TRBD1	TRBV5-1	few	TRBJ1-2	CASSQEQGMYGYTF	TGCGCCAGCAGCCAAGAACAGGGGATGTATGGCTACACCTTC